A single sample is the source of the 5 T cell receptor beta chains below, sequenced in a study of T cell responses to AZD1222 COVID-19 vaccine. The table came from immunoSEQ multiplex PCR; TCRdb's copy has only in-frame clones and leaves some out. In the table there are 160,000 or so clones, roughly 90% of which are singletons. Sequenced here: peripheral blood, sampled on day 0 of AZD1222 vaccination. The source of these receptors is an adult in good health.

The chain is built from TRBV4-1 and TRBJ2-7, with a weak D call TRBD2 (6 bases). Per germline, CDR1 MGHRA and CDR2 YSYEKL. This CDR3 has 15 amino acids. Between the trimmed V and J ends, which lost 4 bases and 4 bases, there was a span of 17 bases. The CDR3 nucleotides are TGCGCCAGCAGCCGTTCATCCGCCGGGGGTTACGAGCAGTACTTC. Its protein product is CASSRSSAGGYEQYF.

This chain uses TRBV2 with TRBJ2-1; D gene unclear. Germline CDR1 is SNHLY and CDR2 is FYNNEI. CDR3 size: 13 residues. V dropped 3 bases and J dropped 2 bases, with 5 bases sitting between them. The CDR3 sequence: CASSERPYNEQFF. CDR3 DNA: TGTGCCAGCAGTGAGCGACCCTACAATGAGCAGTTCTTC.

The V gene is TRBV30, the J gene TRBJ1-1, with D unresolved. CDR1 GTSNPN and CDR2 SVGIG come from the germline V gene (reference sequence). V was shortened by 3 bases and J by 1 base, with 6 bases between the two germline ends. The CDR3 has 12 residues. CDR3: CAWRDENTEAFF. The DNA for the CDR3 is TGTGCCTGGAGGGACGAGAACACTGAAGCTTTCTTT. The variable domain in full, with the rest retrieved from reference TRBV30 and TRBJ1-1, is SQTIHQWPATLVQPVGSPLSLECTVEGTSNPNLYWYRQAAGRGLQLLFYSVGIGQISSEVPQNLSASRPQDRQFILSSKKLLLSDSGFYLCAWRDENTEAFFGQGTRLTVV.

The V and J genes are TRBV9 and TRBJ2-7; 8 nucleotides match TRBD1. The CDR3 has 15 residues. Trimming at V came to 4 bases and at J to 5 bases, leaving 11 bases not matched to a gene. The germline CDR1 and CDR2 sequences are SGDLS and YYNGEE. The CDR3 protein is CASSPSTGDSNEQYF. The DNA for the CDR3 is TGTGCCAGCAGCCCTTCGACAGGGGATTCCAACGAGCAGTACTTC.

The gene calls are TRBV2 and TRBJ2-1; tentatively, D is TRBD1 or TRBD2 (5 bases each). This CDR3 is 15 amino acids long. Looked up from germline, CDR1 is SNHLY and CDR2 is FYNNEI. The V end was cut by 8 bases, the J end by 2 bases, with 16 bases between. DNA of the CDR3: TGTGCCAGCGGAGTCCGGGACGGCACCTACAATGAGCAGTTCTTC. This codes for CASGVRDGTYNEQFF.